A selection of T cell receptor beta chains follows, all from one sample in a study of blood T cell repertoires in COVID-19. Sequencing used immunoSEQ multiplex PCR; TCRdb keeps in-frame clones, though not all of them. The repertoire holds approximately 200,000 clones, with around four fifths as singletons. Sequenced: peripheral blood. Every receptor here comes from a woman at least 80 years old with COVID-19, enrolled during active disease. Both conserved end residues are part of each CDR3. Fields, in order: V gene, D gene, clone size, J gene, CDR3 protein, CDR3 DNA. The D gene is left open where the match is weak. Clone size is shown for a subset of rows, as once, few, many or a class of expanded clone.

v_call: TRBV25-1
d_call: .
clone_size: .
j_call: TRBJ1-6
cdr3_aa: CASSRGTYNSPLHF
cdr3_nt: TGTGCCAGCAGCAGGGGTACCTATAATTCACCCCTCCACTTT

v_call: TRBV15
d_call: .
clone_size: .
j_call: TRBJ2-7
cdr3_aa: CATSTASRGFYEQYF
cdr3_nt: TGTGCCACATCCACGGCGTCCCGAGGATTCTACGAGCAGTACTTC

v_call: TRBV18
d_call: .
clone_size: .
j_call: TRBJ2-2
cdr3_aa: CASSPLAGTGELFF
cdr3_nt: TGTGCCAGCTCTCCTCTAGCTGGAACCGGGGAGCTGTTTTTT

v_call: TRBV10-3
d_call: .
clone_size: .
j_call: TRBJ2-1
cdr3_aa: CASGSYNEQFF
cdr3_nt: TGTGCCTCCGGCTCCTACAATGAGCAGTTCTTC

v_call: TRBV19
d_call: .
clone_size: .
j_call: TRBJ1-2
cdr3_aa: CASSPGGGWNYGYTF
cdr3_nt: TGTGCCAGTAGTCCCGGGGGTGGATGGAACTATGGCTACACCTTC

v_call: TRBV28
d_call: .
clone_size: .
j_call: TRBJ2-3
cdr3_aa: CASSPDWGRLTDTQYF
cdr3_nt: TGTGCCAGCAGTCCTGATTGGGGGCGGCTAACAGATACGCAGTATTTT

v_call: TRBV28
d_call: TRBD2
clone_size: .
j_call: TRBJ2-7
cdr3_aa: CASSSLNSGGAYEQYF
cdr3_nt: TGTGCCAGCAGCAGTTTAAATAGCGGGGGGGCCTACGAGCAGTACTTC

v_call: TRBV5-1
d_call: TRBD2
clone_size: .
j_call: TRBJ2-7
cdr3_aa: CASSLSGGAGEQYF
cdr3_nt: TGCGCCAGCAGCTTAAGCGGGGGGGCCGGCGAGCAGTACTTC

v_call: TRBV5-6
d_call: TRBD2
clone_size: .
j_call: TRBJ2-3
cdr3_aa: CASSSPGLVYVDTQYF
cdr3_nt: TGTGCCAGCAGCTCGCCGGGACTAGTGTATGTAGATACGCAGTATTTT

v_call: TRBV5-1
d_call: TRBD1
clone_size: .
j_call: TRBJ2-7
cdr3_aa: CASSLTPGQRTYEQYF
cdr3_nt: TGCGCCAGCAGCTTGACGCCGGGACAGCGTACCTACGAGCAGTACTTC

v_call: TRBV15
d_call: .
clone_size: .
j_call: TRBJ1-1
cdr3_aa: CATSRDLGREGAFF
cdr3_nt: TGTGCCACCAGCAGAGATCTGGGCAGAGAAGGAGCTTTCTTT

v_call: TRBV6-5
d_call: .
clone_size: .
j_call: TRBJ1-5
cdr3_aa: CASSYSIGGNQPQHF
cdr3_nt: TGTGCCAGCAGTTACTCGATAGGGGGCAATCAGCCCCAGCATTTT

v_call: TRBV7-6
d_call: .
clone_size: .
j_call: TRBJ1-4
cdr3_aa: CASSLEGAATNEKLFF
cdr3_nt: TGTGCCAGCAGCTTAGAAGGGGCGGCAACTAATGAAAAACTGTTTTTT

v_call: TRBV13
d_call: .
clone_size: once
j_call: TRBJ2-5
cdr3_aa: CASSTRGIQETQYF
cdr3_nt: TGTGCCAGCAGCACGCGGGGTATTCAAGAGACCCAGTACTTC

v_call: TRBV30
d_call: .
clone_size: once
j_call: TRBJ1-1
cdr3_aa: CAWSSTPGSTEAFF
cdr3_nt: TGTGCCTGGAGCTCAACACCCGGGAGCACTGAAGCTTTCTTT

v_call: TRBV30
d_call: TRBD1
clone_size: .
j_call: TRBJ1-2
cdr3_aa: CAWSTGQGRNYGYTF
cdr3_nt: TGTGCCTGGAGTACAGGACAGGGGAGGAACTATGGCTACACCTTC

v_call: TRBV5-5
d_call: .
clone_size: .
j_call: TRBJ1-3
cdr3_aa: CASSPAGDPGNTIYF
cdr3_nt: TGTGCCAGCAGCCCAGCAGGGGATCCTGGAAACACCATATATTTT

v_call: TRBV7-2
d_call: .
clone_size: .
j_call: TRBJ1-2
cdr3_aa: CASSLFLVANYGYTF
cdr3_nt: TGTGCCAGCAGCTTATTCCTGGTAGCTAACTATGGCTACACCTTC

v_call: TRBV18
d_call: TRBD2
clone_size: .
j_call: TRBJ2-5
cdr3_aa: CASSPNAVGLAGEETQYF
cdr3_nt: TGTGCCAGCTCACCCAATGCTGTTGGACTAGCGGGGGAGGAGACCCAGTACTTC

v_call: TRBV28
d_call: .
clone_size: .
j_call: TRBJ1-3
cdr3_aa: CASSLTGGGNTIYF
cdr3_nt: TGTGCCAGCAGTTTAACGGGGGGGGGAAACACCATATATTTT

v_call: TRBV5-5
d_call: TRBD1
clone_size: few
j_call: TRBJ1-2
cdr3_aa: CASSSPGQGARGYTF
cdr3_nt: TGTGCCAGCAGCTCACCCGGACAGGGGGCGAGGGGCTACACCTTC

v_call: TRBV10-3
d_call: .
clone_size: .
j_call: TRBJ1-2
cdr3_aa: CAISASGGRPSF
cdr3_nt: TGTGCCATCAGTGCAAGCGGGGGTCGACCTTCGTTC

v_call: TRBV7-2
d_call: TRBD2
clone_size: .
j_call: TRBJ2-1
cdr3_aa: CASSLGGGAKNEQFF
cdr3_nt: TGTGCCAGCAGCTTAGGCGGGGGGGCGAAAAATGAGCAGTTCTTC

v_call: TRBV5-6
d_call: .
clone_size: .
j_call: TRBJ1-6
cdr3_aa: CASSSQGGKTNSPLHF
cdr3_nt: TGTGCCAGCAGCTCACAGGGTGGGAAAACTAATTCACCCCTCCACTTT

v_call: TRBV2
d_call: TRBD1
clone_size: .
j_call: TRBJ2-1
cdr3_aa: CASSEALDRGLNEQFF
cdr3_nt: TGTGCCAGCAGTGAAGCGTTGGACAGGGGACTCAATGAGCAGTTCTTC

v_call: TRBV7-8
d_call: TRBD1
clone_size: .
j_call: TRBJ2-7
cdr3_aa: CASSFRDRGGYEQYF
cdr3_nt: TGTGCCAGCAGCTTTAGGGACAGGGGAGGGTACGAGCAGTACTTC

v_call: TRBV29-1
d_call: TRBD1
clone_size: few
j_call: TRBJ1-2
cdr3_aa: CSVGGTSDRAYGYTF
cdr3_nt: TGCAGCGTTGGGGGGACTTCGGACAGGGCCTATGGCTACACCTTC

v_call: TRBV28
d_call: TRBD2
clone_size: .
j_call: TRBJ2-1
cdr3_aa: CASRETTGTSGNEQFF
cdr3_nt: TGTGCCAGCAGAGAGACTACCGGGACTAGCGGGAATGAGCAGTTCTTC

v_call: TRBV7-2
d_call: .
clone_size: .
j_call: TRBJ1-2
cdr3_aa: CASSPDRNYGYTF
cdr3_nt: TGTGCCAGCAGCCCAGACAGAAACTATGGCTACACCTTC

v_call: TRBV6-5
d_call: .
clone_size: .
j_call: TRBJ1-6
cdr3_aa: CASTRGGHNSPLHF
cdr3_nt: TGTGCCAGCACCCGCGGGGGGCATAATTCACCCCTCCACTTT

v_call: TRBV5-1
d_call: .
clone_size: .
j_call: TRBJ1-1
cdr3_aa: CATKGHLNTEAFF
cdr3_nt: TGCGCCACCAAGGGACACCTGAACACTGAAGCTTTCTTT

v_call: TRBV27
d_call: .
clone_size: few
j_call: TRBJ2-2
cdr3_aa: CASSLYGGPGVGGELFF
cdr3_nt: TGTGCCAGCAGCTTATATGGAGGGCCGGGGGTTGGCGGGGAGCTGTTTTTT